This is a list of T cell receptor beta chains from one sample in a study of cytomegalovirus exposure and HLA in healthy donors. This table comes from immunoSEQ multiplex PCR, and its TCRdb copy is limited to in-frame clones, with some not included. Counted here are about 260,000 clones, around four fifths occurring once; the ten biggest clones make up roughly 2%. Sequencing input: PBMCs. These receptors originate from a woman in her 40s in good health and CMV-seropositive. Each CDR3 is given with its conserved first and last residue. A D gene is named only where the DNA matches it firmly. Clone size is given for some rows only: seen once, a few or many times, or a class if the clone is expanded.

TRBV5-1,15,TRBJ1-5,NA,NA,CASSLVPGSNQPQHF,TGCGCCAGCAGCTTGGTCCCGGGAAGCAATCAGCCCCAGCATTTT
TRBV5-1,17,TRBJ2-7,TRBD1,once,CASSLAMGGQGPYEQYF,TGCGCCAGCAGCTTGGCCATGGGGGGACAGGGACCTTACGAGCAGTACTTC
TRBV9,13,TRBJ1-1,NA,NA,CASSLGRNTEAFF,TGTGCCAGCAGCTTAGGTAGGAACACTGAAGCTTTCTTT
TRBV27,14,TRBJ2-3,TRBD2,NA,CASSFRLAPDTQYF,TGTGCCAGCAGTTTCCGACTAGCCCCAGATACGCAGTATTTT
TRBV9,15,TRBJ2-1,TRBD1,NA,CASSGQGASYNEQFF,TGTGCCAGCAGCGGACAGGGGGCATCCTACAATGAGCAGTTCTTC
TRBV25-1,16,TRBJ1-5,NA,NA,CASSESQSTGPRPQHF,TGTGCCAGCAGTGAATCTCAATCCACAGGGCCTAGGCCCCAGCATTTT
TRBV27,13,TRBJ1-3,NA,NA,CASSVNPGNTIYF,TGTGCCAGCAGTGTAAATCCTGGAAACACCATATATTTT
TRBV2,14,TRBJ2-7,NA,NA,CASRTDSSSYEQYF,TGTGCCAGCAGAACTGACAGCAGCTCCTACGAGCAGTACTTC
TRBV29-1,15,TRBJ2-3,NA,NA,CSVTNQGFSADTQYF,TGCAGCGTTACCAACCAGGGATTTTCCGCAGATACGCAGTATTTT
TRBV11-3,15,TRBJ2-3,NA,NA,CASSLDRGPSDTQYF,TGTGCCAGCAGCTTAGACCGGGGTCCATCAGATACGCAGTATTTT
TRBV9,13,TRBJ1-2,NA,NA,CASSPLGRERETF,TGTGCCAGCAGCCCCCTGGGAAGGGAGAGGGAGACCTTC
TRBV11-3,15,TRBJ2-2,TRBD2,NA,CASSLWEGNTGELFF,TGTGCCAGCAGCTTGTGGGAGGGCAACACCGGGGAGCTGTTTTTT
TRBV19,14,TRBJ2-1,TRBD2,NA,CASILAGGQGEQFF,TGTGCCAGTATTCTAGCGGGAGGGCAGGGTGAGCAGTTCTTC